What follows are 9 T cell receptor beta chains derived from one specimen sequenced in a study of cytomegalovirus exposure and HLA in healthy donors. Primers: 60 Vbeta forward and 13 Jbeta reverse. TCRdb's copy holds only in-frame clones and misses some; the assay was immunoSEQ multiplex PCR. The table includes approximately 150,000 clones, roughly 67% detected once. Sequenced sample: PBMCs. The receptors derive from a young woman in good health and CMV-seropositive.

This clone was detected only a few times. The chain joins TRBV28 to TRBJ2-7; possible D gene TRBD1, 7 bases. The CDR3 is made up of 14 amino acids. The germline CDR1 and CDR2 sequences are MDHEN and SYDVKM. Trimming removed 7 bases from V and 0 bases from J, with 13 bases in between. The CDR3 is CASKQGGGSYEQYF. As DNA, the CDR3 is TGTGCCAGCAAGCAGGGGGGTGGCTCCTACGAGCAGTACTTC.

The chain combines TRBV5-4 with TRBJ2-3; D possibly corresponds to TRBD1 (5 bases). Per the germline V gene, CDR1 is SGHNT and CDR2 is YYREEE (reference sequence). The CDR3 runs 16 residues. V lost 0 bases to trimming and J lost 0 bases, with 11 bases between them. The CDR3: CASSLGGKGSTDTQYF. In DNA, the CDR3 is TGTGCCAGCAGCTTGGGTGGGAAGGGGAGCACAGATACGCAGTATTTT.

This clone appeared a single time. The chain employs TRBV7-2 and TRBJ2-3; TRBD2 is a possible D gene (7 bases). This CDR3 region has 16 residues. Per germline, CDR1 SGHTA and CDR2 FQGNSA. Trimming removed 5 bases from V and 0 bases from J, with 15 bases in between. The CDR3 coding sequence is TGTGCCAGCAGCCCCCTCGGGGGGCCTAGCACAGATACGCAGTATTTT. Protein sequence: CASSPLGGPSTDTQYF.

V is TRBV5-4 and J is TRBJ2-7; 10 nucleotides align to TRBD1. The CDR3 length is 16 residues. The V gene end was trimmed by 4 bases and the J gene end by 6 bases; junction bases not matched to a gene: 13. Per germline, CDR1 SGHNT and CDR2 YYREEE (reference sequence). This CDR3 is CASSTPTGTGVREQYF. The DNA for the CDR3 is TGTGCCAGCAGCACCCCCACCGGGACAGGGGTTCGCGAGCAGTACTTC.

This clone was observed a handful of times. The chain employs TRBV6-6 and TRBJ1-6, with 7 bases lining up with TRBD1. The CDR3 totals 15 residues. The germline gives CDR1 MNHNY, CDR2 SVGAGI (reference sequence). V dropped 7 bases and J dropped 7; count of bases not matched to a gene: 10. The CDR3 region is CASNRQGLFNSPLHF. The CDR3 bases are TGTGCCAGCAACAGACAGGGACTCTTCAATTCACCCCTCCACTTT.

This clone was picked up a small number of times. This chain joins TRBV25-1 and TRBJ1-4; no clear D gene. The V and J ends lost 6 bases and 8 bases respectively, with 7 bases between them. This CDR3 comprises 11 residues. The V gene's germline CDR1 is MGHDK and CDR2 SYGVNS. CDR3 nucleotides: TGTGCCAGCAGGGGCAGGGAAAAACTGTTTTTT. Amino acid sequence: CASRGREKLFF.

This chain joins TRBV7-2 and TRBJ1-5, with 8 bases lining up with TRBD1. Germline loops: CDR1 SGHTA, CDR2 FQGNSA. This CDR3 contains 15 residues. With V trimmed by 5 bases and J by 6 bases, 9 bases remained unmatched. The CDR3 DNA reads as TGTGCCAGCAGCCCCCAATCGCAGGGGGCTCAGCCCCAGCATTTT. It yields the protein CASSPQSQGAQPQHF.

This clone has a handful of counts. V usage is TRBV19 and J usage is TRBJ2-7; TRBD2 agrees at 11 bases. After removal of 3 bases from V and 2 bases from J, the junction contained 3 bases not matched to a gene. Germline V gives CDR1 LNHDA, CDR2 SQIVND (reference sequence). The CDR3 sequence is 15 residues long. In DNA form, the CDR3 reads TGTGCCAGTAGTATTACTAGCGGGGGCCCCTACGAGCAGTACTTC. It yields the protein CASSITSGGPYEQYF.

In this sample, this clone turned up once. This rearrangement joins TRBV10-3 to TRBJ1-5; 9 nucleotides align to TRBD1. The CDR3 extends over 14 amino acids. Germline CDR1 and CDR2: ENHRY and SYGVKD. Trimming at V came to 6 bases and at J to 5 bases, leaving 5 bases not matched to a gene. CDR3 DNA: TGTGCCATCAGCGAGGGACAGGGAGATCAGCCCCAGCATTTT. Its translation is CAISEGQGDQPQHF.